This note documents a single TCR beta chain sequence. What it binds is unknown. This specimen comes from a study of OX40 agonist ivuxolimab in advanced cancers. Overall study context: The eligibility criteria allowed prior anti-PD-1, anti-PD-L1 or anti-CTLA-4 therapy, and roughly 39% had some.

Per germline, CDR1 SGHRS and CDR2 YFSETQ. The CDR3 runs 14 residues. The J segment lost 4 bases and the V segment lost 1 base, leaving 2 bases of the junction unmatched. TCRdb's copy holds only in-frame clones and misses some; the assay was immunoSEQ multiplex PCR. The sample consists of just under 45,000 clones, 75% to 85% of them appearing once. Whole-study results and caveats: Several nonresponders also turned out to have low normalized T-cell clonal expansion. Expanded clones were, on average, more numerous in CD8+ T cells than in CD4+.

Blood sampling took place at baseline, cycle 4 day 1, and cycle 7 day 1. Sequences were derived from CD4+ or CD8+ T cells sorted from blood, sampled in a trial of the OX40 agonist ivuxolimab. The rearrangement uses TRBV5-1 and TRBJ1-1; 9 nucleotides agree with TRBD1. The source of this sequence is an adult with an advanced solid tumor such as melanoma, head and neck, liver or kidney cancer. This CDR3 is CASSLTGGGTEAFF. CDR3 sequence (DNA): TGCGCCAGCAGCTTGACAGGGGGCGGCACTGAAGCTTTCTTT.